This is a list of T cell receptor beta chains from one sample in a study of cytomegalovirus exposure and HLA in healthy donors. This table comes from immunoSEQ multiplex PCR, and its TCRdb copy is limited to in-frame clones, with some not included. The table lists approximately 180,000 clones, approximately 80% of them singletons. Specimen: PBMCs. The receptors here all came from a woman aged 25 to 39 in good health and CMV-seronegative. Each CDR3 is given with its conserved first and last residue. The D gene is left open where the match is weak. Size is stated for part of the rows, as once, few or many counts, or as a class when the clone is expanded.

TRBJ1-4 TRBD1 - TRBV4-1 CASSRPGQTNEKLFF TGCGCCAGCAGCCGGCCGGGACAGACTAATGAAAAACTGTTTTTT
TRBJ2-6 - - TRBV4-2 CASRPLDNSGANVLTF TGTGCCAGCAGGCCCCTCGACAACTCTGGGGCCAACGTCCTGACTTTC
TRBJ2-1 TRBD2 once TRBV2 CASISGRAEGYNEQFF TGTGCCAGCATTAGCGGGAGGGCCGAGGGCTACAATGAGCAGTTCTTC
TRBJ1-5 - once TRBV6-4 CASSEASNQPQHF TGTGCCAGCAGTGAGGCTAGCAATCAGCCCCAGCATTTT
TRBJ2-5 TRBD1 - TRBV19 CASSYRGRETQYF TGTGCCAGTAGCTACAGGGGGAGGGAGACCCAGTACTTC
TRBJ2-7 TRBD2 once TRBV4-1 CASSPGGGPSSYEQYF TGCGCCAGCAGCCCCGGGGGGGGCCCGAGCTCCTACGAGCAGTACTTC
TRBJ2-6 TRBD1 once TRBV27 CASSRDREPGANVLTF TGTGCCAGCAGTCGGGACAGGGAGCCTGGGGCCAACGTCCTGACTTTC
TRBJ2-7 - - TRBV5-1 CASSLGAGASYEQYF TGCGCCAGCAGCTTGGGTGCGGGGGCCTCCTACGAGCAGTACTTC
TRBJ2-7 TRBD2 - TRBV7-2 CASSLGLAGPYEQYF TGTGCCAGCAGCTTAGGACTAGCGGGGCCCTACGAGCAGTACTTC
TRBJ2-3 TRBD1 - TRBV11-2 CASSVGTVTDTQYF TGTGCCAGCAGCGTTGGGACAGTCACAGATACGCAGTATTTT
TRBJ2-1 - - TRBV11-3 CASSLSSGYNEQFF TGTGCCAGCAGCTTATCGTCAGGTTACAATGAGCAGTTCTTC
TRBJ1-4 - few TRBV6-1 CASSDWGQAGEKLFF TGTGCCAGCAGTGATTGGGGGCAGGCAGGGGAAAAACTGTTTTTT
TRBJ2-5 - - TRBV4-3 CASSQEWRETQYF TGCGCCAGCAGCCAAGAATGGCGGGAGACCCAGTACTTC
TRBJ2-4 TRBD1 - TRBV9 CASSVTGVDIQYF TGTGCCAGCAGCGTTACAGGGGTTGACATTCAGTACTTC
TRBJ2-7 - - TRBV7-7 CASSLMAGNSYEQYF TGTGCTAGCAGCTTAATGGCGGGTAACTCCTACGAGCAGTACTTC
TRBJ2-3 - - TRBV28 CASSLSGGTDTQYF TGTGCCAGCAGTTTATCAGGGGGCACAGATACGCAGTATTTT
TRBJ1-2 - - TRBV27 CASSFPGGGYTF TGTGCCAGCAGTTTTCCGGGGGGTGGCTACACCTTC
TRBJ2-1 - - TRBV27 CASAILVLDEQFF TGTGCCAGCGCTATACTAGTCCTTGATGAGCAGTTCTTC
TRBJ2-7 TRBD2 - TRBV5-5 CASSLILAGINYEQYF TGTGCCAGCAGCTTGATCCTAGCGGGGATCAACTACGAGCAGTACTTC
TRBJ1-2 TRBD1 - TRBV7-8 CASSLMGQGALIFNYGYTF TGTGCCAGCAGCTTAATGGGACAGGGGGCTTTGATCTTCAACTATGGCTACACCTTC
TRBJ2-1 TRBD1 - TRBV10-3 CAISVSDRGNNEQFF TGTGCCATCAGTGTCTCGGACAGGGGCAACAATGAGCAGTTCTTC
TRBJ1-1 - - TRBV2 CASSEEQGWNTEAFF TGTGCCAGCAGTGAAGAACAGGGATGGAACACTGAAGCTTTCTTT
TRBJ1-2 - - TRBV5-1 CASSLAPQGNYGYTF TGCGCCAGCAGCTTGGCACCTCAGGGGAACTATGGCTACACCTTC
TRBJ2-6 TRBD2 - TRBV7-2 CASSSTSGGYSANVLTF TGTGCCAGCAGCTCGACTAGCGGGGGTTACTCGGCCAACGTCCTGACTTTC
TRBJ2-7 - - TRBV21-1 CASSTHTGSSYEQYF TGTGCCAGCAGCACCCACACAGGGAGTTCCTACGAGCAGTACTTC
TRBJ2-5 TRBD2 - TRBV29-1 CSAWGTGGGQETQYF TGCAGCGCTTGGGGGACGGGAGGGGGTCAAGAGACCCAGTACTTC
TRBJ2-7 TRBD1 - TRBV5-1 CTSSSRTGSVEQYF TGCACCAGCAGCTCCCGGACAGGATCGGTCGAGCAGTACTTC
TRBJ2-1 - once TRBV7-9 CASSSRLGDEQFF TGTGCCAGCAGCTCTAGACTAGGAGATGAGCAGTTCTTC
TRBJ2-1 TRBD2 - TRBV6-5 CASSNPGLASNEQFF TGTGCCAGCAGCAACCCGGGACTAGCTAGCAATGAGCAGTTCTTC
TRBJ1-6 - - TRBV19 CASSIEALLGVNSPLHF TGTGCCAGTAGTATAGAGGCACTACTTGGAGTTAATTCACCCCTCCACTTT
TRBJ2-4 - - TRBV7-9 CASSLATGKNIQYF TGTGCCAGCAGCTTAGCGACAGGCAAAAACATTCAGTACTTC
TRBJ2-3 - - TRBV29-1 CSVEVVSTDTQYF TGCAGCGTTGAGGTAGTCAGCACAGATACGCAGTATTTT
TRBJ2-5 - - TRBV6-5 CASSLAPRQGETQYF TGTGCCAGCAGTTTGGCTCCTCGACAAGGAGAGACCCAGTACTTC
TRBJ1-1 - once TRBV18 CASSQTEAGDTEAFF TGTGCCAGCTCACAGACAGAGGCGGGGGACACTGAAGCTTTCTTT
TRBJ2-5 TRBD2 - TRBV5-3 CARSLNTSGGVETQYF TGTGCCAGAAGCTTGAACACTAGCGGGGGGGTTGAGACCCAGTACTTC
TRBJ2-2 TRBD2 - TRBV11-2 CASRLVGGDTGELFF TGTGCCAGCAGGCTCGTGGGGGGGGACACCGGGGAGCTGTTTTTT
TRBJ2-7 - - TRBV27 CASSTETGRVSYEQYF TGTGCCAGCAGTACCGAAACGGGGAGAGTATCCTACGAGCAGTACTTC
TRBJ2-1 TRBD2 - TRBV27 CASSHGTSGINEQFF TGTGCCAGCAGTCATGGGACTAGCGGGATCAATGAGCAGTTCTTC
TRBJ2-2 - - TRBV7-2 CASSPQGPGELFF TGTGCCAGCAGCCCCCAGGGGCCCGGGGAGCTGTTTTTT
TRBJ1-5 TRBD1 few TRBV4-1 CASSNTGGSNQPQHF TGCGCCAGCAGCAATACAGGGGGTAGCAATCAGCCCCAGCATTTT
TRBJ2-7 TRBD2 - TRBV10-3 CAISPSGIAGEQYF TGTGCCATCAGCCCTAGCGGGATCGCGGGCGAGCAGTACTTC
TRBJ1-2 TRBD1 - TRBV23-1 CASSQRSQEDRGRVGNRGNYGYTF TGCGCCAGCAGTCAGAGGAGTCAGGAGGACAGGGGGCGCGTAGGGAATAGGGGTAACTATGGCTACACCTTC
TRBJ2-1 - - TRBV10-1 CASSESTDTEQFF TGCGCCAGCAGTGAGTCGACCGACACTGAGCAGTTCTTC
TRBJ2-1 TRBD2 few TRBV7-8 CASSLWTSGIYNEQFF TGTGCCAGCAGCTTGTGGACTAGCGGGATCTACAATGAGCAGTTCTTC
TRBJ1-3 - - TRBV6-5 CASSSTASGSGNTIYF TGTGCCAGCAGTTCCACCGCTTCGGGCTCTGGAAACACCATATATTTT
TRBJ1-1 - - TRBV5-1 CASSFDFAGREEAFF TGCGCCAGCAGCTTCGACTTCGCAGGCCGGGAAGAAGCTTTCTTT
TRBJ1-6 TRBD1 - TRBV5-5 CASSLFDRVVSPLHF TGTGCCAGCAGCCTCTTCGACAGGGTGGTTTCACCCCTCCACTTT
TRBJ2-6 - once TRBV28 CASTPPSGANVLTF TGTGCCAGCACCCCCCCTTCTGGGGCCAACGTCCTGACTTTC
TRBJ2-7 TRBD1 - TRBV27 CASSPRDRGQTTYEQYF TGTGCCAGCAGTCCTCGGGACAGGGGTCAAACCACCTACGAGCAGTACTTC
TRBJ2-7 - - TRBV20-1 CSARVDEQYF TGCAGTGCTAGAGTAGACGAGCAGTACTTC
TRBJ2-3 TRBD1 - TRBV18 CASSLATGGTDTQYF TGTGCCAGCTCATTGGCGACAGGGGGCACAGATACGCAGTATTTT
TRBJ1-4 - - TRBV27 CATAGGRGEKLFF TGTGCCACCGCGGGGGGACGGGGCGAAAAACTGTTTTTT
TRBJ1-5 TRBD1 - TRBV6-6 CASRGRDRVQPQHF TGTGCCAGCAGAGGCCGGGACAGGGTTCAGCCCCAGCATTTT
TRBJ2-7 - - TRBV7-2 CASSPPGGWYEQYF TGTGCCAGCAGCCCCCCAGGGGGGTGGTACGAGCAGTACTTC